This paragraph covers one TCR beta chain sequence. Sequencing used immunoSEQ multiplex PCR; TCRdb keeps in-frame clones, though not all of them. The repertoire includes 43,000 or so clones, approximately 70% of them detected once, and roughly 3.5% sits in the top ten. The sample belongs to a study of radiotherapy plus CTLA-4 blockade in lung cancer. The CDR3 sequence is 12 residues long. Germline V gene sequence: CDR1 SEHNR, CDR2 FQNEAQ (reference sequence). The V and J ends lost 4 bases and 11 bases, in that order; junction bases with no gene match: 4. The genes are TRBV7-9 and TRBJ1-5; 8 nucleotides align to TRBD1. Specimen: peripheral blood, collected from a patient treated with radiotherapy plus ipilimumab. This clonotype was sampled from a human donor with non-small cell lung cancer who had a complete response to radiotherapy plus ipilimumab. The CDR3 region has the DNA TGTGCCAGCAGCTCAGGGGGCCAGACCCAGCATTTT. The encoded protein is CASSSGGQTQHF.